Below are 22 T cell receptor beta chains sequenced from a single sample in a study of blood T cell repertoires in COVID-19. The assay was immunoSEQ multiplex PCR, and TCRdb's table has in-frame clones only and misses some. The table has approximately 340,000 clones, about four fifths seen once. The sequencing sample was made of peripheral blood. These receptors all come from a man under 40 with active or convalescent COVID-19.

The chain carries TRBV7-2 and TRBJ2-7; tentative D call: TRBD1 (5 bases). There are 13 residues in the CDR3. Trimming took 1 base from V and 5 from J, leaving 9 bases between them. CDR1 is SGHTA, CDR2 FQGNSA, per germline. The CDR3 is CASSLGQSHEQYF. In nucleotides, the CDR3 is TGTGCCAGCAGCTTAGGACAGTCCCACGAGCAGTACTTC.

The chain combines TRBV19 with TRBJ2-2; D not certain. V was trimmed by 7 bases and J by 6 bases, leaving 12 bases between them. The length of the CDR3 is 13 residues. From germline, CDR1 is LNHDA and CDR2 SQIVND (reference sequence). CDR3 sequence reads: CASIRAPSGELFF. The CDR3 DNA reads TGTGCCAGTATTCGAGCACCTTCCGGGGAGCTGTTTTTT.

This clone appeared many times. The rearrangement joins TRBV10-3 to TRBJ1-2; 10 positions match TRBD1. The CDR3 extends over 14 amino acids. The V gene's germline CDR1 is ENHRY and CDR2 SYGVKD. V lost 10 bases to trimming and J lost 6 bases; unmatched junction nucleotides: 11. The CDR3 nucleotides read TGTGCCACCCAACCCCGGGACAGGGGAAATGGCTACACCTTC. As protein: CATQPRDRGNGYTF.

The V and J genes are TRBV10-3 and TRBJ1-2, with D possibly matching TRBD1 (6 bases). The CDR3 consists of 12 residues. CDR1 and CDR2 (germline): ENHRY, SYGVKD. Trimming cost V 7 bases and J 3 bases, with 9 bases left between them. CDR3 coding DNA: TGTGCCATCATGGGGGCGGACTATGGCTACACCTTC. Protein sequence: CAIMGADYGYTF.

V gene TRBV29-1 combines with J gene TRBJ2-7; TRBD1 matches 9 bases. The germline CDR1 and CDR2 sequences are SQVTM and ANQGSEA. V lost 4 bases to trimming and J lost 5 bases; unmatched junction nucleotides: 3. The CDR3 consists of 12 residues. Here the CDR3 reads CSVAGTGNEQYF. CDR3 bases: TGCAGCGTTGCGGGGACAGGGAACGAGCAGTACTTC.

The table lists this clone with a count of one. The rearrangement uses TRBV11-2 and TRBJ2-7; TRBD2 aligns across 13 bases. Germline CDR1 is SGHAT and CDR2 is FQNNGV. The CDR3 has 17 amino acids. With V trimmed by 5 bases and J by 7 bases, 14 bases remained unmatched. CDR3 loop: CASSPTSGRGHLSEQYF. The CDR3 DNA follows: TGTGCCAGCAGCCCCACTAGCGGGAGGGGTCACCTATCAGAGCAGTACTTC.

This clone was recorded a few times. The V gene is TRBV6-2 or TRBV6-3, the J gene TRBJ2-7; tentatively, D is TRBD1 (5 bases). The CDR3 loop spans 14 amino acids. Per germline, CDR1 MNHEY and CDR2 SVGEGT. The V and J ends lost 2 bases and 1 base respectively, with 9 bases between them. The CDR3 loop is CASSYGAASYEQYF. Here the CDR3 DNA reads TGTGCCAGCAGTTACGGGGCGGCTTCCTACGAGCAGTACTTC.

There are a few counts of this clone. The CDR3 nucleotides are TGTGCCAGCATTGATTCCGGGACAGGGGACAATGAAAAACTGTTTTTT. This encodes CASIDSGTGDNEKLFF. The rearrangement uses TRBV6-1 and TRBJ1-4; 10 bases match TRBD1. Germline CDR1 reads MNHNS; CDR2 reads SASEGT. V was pared by 7 bases and J by 5 bases, with 10 bases of the junction left unmatched. The CDR3 is 16 residues long.

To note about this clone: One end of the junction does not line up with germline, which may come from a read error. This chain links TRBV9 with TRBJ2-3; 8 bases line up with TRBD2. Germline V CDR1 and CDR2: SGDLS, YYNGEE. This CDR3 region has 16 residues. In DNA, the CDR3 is TGTACCAGCAGCGTGGGACTAGGAGGACTAAAGGATACGCAGTATTTT. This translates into CTSSVGLGGLKDTQYF.

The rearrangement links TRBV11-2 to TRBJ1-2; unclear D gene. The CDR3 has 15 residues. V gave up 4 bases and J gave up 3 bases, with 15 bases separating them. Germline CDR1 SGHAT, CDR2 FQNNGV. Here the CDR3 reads CASSSAGSWDYGYTF. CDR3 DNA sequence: TGTGCCAGCAGCTCGGCGGGGTCCTGGGACTATGGCTACACCTTC. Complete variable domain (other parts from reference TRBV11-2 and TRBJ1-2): EAGVAQSPRYKIIEKRQSVAFWCNPISGHATLYWYQQILGQGPKLLIQFQNNGVVDDSQLPKDRFSAERLKGVDSTLKIQPAKLEDSAVYLCASSSAGSWDYGYTFGSGTRLTVV.

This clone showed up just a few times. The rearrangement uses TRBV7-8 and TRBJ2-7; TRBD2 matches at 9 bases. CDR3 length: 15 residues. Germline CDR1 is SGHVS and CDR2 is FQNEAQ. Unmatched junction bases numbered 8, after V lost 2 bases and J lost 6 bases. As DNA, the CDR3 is TGTGCCAGCAGCTTATTGGCGGGAGGGCCCCGCGAGCAGTACTTC. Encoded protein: CASSLLAGGPREQYF.

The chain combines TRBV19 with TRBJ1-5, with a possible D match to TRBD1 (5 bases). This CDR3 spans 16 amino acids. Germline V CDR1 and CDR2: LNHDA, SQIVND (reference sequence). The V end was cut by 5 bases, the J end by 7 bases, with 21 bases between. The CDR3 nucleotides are TGTGCCAGTAGTTCATCGGGTGGAGGGGCGATACAGCCCCAGCATTTT. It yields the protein CASSSSGGGAIQPQHF.

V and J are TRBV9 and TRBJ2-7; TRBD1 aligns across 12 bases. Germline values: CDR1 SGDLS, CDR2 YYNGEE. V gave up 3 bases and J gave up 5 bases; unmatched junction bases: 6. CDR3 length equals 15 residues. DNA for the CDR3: TGTGCCAGCAGCGGACCCGGGACAGGGGGCCACGAGCAGTACTTC. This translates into CASSGPGTGGHEQYF.

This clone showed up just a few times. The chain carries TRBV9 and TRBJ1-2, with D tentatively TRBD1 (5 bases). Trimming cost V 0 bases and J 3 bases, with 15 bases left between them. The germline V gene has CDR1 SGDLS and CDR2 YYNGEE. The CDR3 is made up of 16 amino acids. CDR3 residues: CASSVDAGESHYGYTF. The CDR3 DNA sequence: TGTGCCAGCAGCGTAGATGCGGGGGAGTCTCACTATGGCTACACCTTC.

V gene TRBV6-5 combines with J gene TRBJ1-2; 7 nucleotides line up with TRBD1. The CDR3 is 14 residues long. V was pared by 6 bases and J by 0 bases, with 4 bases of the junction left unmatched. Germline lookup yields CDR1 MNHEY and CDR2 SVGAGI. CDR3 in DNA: TGTGCCAGCAGAAGGGACAGAGCTAACTATGGCTACACCTTC. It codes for CASRRDRANYGYTF.

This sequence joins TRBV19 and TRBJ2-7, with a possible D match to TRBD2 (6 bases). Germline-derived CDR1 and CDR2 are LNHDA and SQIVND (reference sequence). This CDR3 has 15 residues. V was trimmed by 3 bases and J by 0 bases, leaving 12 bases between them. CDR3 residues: CASSMGVAVSYEQYF. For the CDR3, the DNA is TGTGCCAGTAGTATGGGGGTAGCGGTCTCCTACGAGCAGTACTTC.

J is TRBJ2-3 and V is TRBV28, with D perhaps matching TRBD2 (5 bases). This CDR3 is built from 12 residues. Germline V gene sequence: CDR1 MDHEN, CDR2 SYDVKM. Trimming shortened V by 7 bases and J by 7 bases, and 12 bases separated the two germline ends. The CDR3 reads CASKQLGNTQYF. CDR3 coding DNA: TGTGCCAGCAAACAACTAGGGAATACGCAGTATTTT. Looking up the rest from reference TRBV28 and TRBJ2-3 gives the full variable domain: DVKVTQSSRYLVKRTGEKVFLECVQDMDHENMFWYRQDPGLGLRLIYFSYDVKMKEKGDIPEGYSVSREKKERFSLILESASTNQTSMYLCASKQLGNTQYFGPGTRLTVL.

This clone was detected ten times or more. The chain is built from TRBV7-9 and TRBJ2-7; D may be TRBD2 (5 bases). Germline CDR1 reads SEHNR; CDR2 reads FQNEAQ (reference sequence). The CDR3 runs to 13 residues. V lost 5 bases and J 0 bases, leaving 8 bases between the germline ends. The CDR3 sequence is CASSVRDSYEQYF. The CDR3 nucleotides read TGTGCCAGCAGCGTTCGGGACTCCTACGAGCAGTACTTC.

CDR3 loop: CASSPLGRPYGYTF. In nucleotides, the CDR3 is TGTGCCAGCAGCCCGCTGGGGAGACCCTATGGCTACACCTTC. The V gene is TRBV3-1 (or the pseudogene TRBV3-2), the J gene TRBJ1-2; no reliable D call. V was cut by 4 bases and J by 4 bases, with 13 bases left in between. The CDR3 runs to 14 residues. Germline CDR1 reads LGHDT; CDR2 reads YNNKEL (reference sequence).

The CDR3 region is CASSRSGQGNQPQHF. CDR3 DNA sequence: TGTGCCAGCAGTCGATCGGGACAGGGCAATCAGCCCCAGCATTTT. The chain links TRBV6-6 to TRBJ1-5, with 8 bases matching TRBD1. Germline loops: CDR1 MNHNY, CDR2 SVGAGI (reference sequence). Trimming took 5 bases from V and 2 from J; bases not matched to a gene: 5. This CDR3 has 15 residues.

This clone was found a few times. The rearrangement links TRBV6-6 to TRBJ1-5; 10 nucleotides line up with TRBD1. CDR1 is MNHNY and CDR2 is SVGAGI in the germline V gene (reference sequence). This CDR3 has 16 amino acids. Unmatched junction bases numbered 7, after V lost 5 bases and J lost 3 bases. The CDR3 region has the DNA TGTGCCAGCAGTGCCTCGGGACAGGGGAACAATCAGCCCCAGCATTTT. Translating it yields CASSASGQGNNQPQHF.

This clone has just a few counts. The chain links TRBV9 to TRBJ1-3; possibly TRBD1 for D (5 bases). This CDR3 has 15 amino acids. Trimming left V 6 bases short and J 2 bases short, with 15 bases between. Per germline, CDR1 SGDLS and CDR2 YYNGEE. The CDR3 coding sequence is TGTGCCAGCAATGGAGGGGCCGGGACTGGAAACACCATATATTTT. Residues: CASNGGAGTGNTIYF.